These T cell receptor beta chains were read from a single sample in a study of cytomegalovirus exposure and HLA in healthy donors. Method: immunoSEQ multiplex PCR; TCRdb's copy keeps in-frame clones and lacks some. Among about 150,000 clones listed, around 75% were seen once. Source material: PBMCs. These receptors all come from a male donor in good health and CMV-seronegative. The CDR3 runs from the conserved cysteine through the conserved F or W. Size tells how often a clone was seen (once, few, many) or the class of an expanded clone, and some rows leave it out.

clone_size j_call v_call cdr3_aa
NA TRBJ1-5 TRBV28 CASRRQGARQPQHF
NA TRBJ1-6 TRBV4-1 CASSQDLRNRQVNNSPLHF
NA TRBJ1-2 TRBV2 CASSGQGVSGYTF
NA TRBJ1-2 TRBV4-1 CASSQDPARGSGYTF
few TRBJ1-6 TRBV6-1 CASSEVPDSPLHF
NA TRBJ2-3 TRBV5-1 CASSRSGDERRGTDTQYF
NA TRBJ2-1 TRBV5-4 CASSSGTSGYMEQFF
NA TRBJ2-2 TRBV15 CATSRVTGSNTGELFF
NA TRBJ2-5 TRBV4-1 CASSQDSVLAGQETQYF
NA TRBJ1-6 TRBV28 CASSTPSGSPLHF
NA TRBJ2-7 TRBV7-9 CASSPGAGQGHEQYF
NA TRBJ2-7 TRBV2 CASTDRTFSSYEQYF
NA TRBJ2-2 TRBV5-1 CASSLDRVRAGELFF
NA TRBJ2-1 TRBV18 CASSPPYGYNEQFF
NA TRBJ1-1 TRBV6-1 CAARQGRVRNTEAFF
NA TRBJ1-5 TRBV5-8 CASSPTGGIEPQHF
NA TRBJ2-2 TRBV18 CASSQKGLAETNTGELFF
NA TRBJ1-2 TRBV28 CASSLQGYGYTF